This entry lists 29 T cell receptor beta chains sequenced from one sample in a study of T-cell reconstitution after alpha-beta-depleted transplantation in children. Researchers prepared the TCRbeta library using unique molecular identifiers, the study reports. TCRdb re-derived calls from the PCR reads in MiXCR, one entry per CDR3 protein. There are a few hundred thousand distinct CDR3 sequences in the sample; 9.5% to 13% occur only once, and roughly 7.1% lies in the top ten. The source was PBMCs, collected before TCRalphabeta/CD19-depleted stem cell transplant. Receptors originate from a boy younger than two with acute myeloid leukemia, due to receive a stem cell transplant.

The table lists this clonotype with a few counts. This chain links TRBV12-3 or TRBV12-4 with TRBJ2-5; tentatively, D is TRBD2 (6 bases). The CDR3 covers 16 residues. Trimming removed 4 bases from V and 1 base from J, with 16 bases in between. CDR3 residues: CASSSLEGIIQETQYF. CDR3 bases: TGTGCCAGCAGTTCCCTGGAGGGGATAATCCAAGAGACCCAGTACTTC.

This clonotype occurred many times. This chain connects TRBV24-1 to TRBJ2-2; possible D gene TRBD1, 5 bases. There are 16 residues in the CDR3. CDR1 and CDR2 from the germline V gene are KGHDR and SFDVKD. Trimming pared 3 bases from V and 0 bases from J, leaving 10 bases between. The CDR3 DNA sequence: TGTGCCACCAGTGATCTCGACAGTCCGAACACCGGGGAGCTGTTTTTT. Amino acid sequence: CATSDLDSPNTGELFF.

This clonotype was counted at least ten times. The CDR3 spells CASRGKLAGGNNEQFF. The DNA for the CDR3 is TGTGCCAGCAGGGGCAAACTAGCGGGAGGGAACAATGAGCAGTTCTTC. The chain is built from TRBV7-9 and TRBJ2-1; 13 bases map to TRBD2. The CDR3 covers 16 residues. With 6 bases clipped from V and 5 bases from J, the junction kept 7 bases outside the gene matches. CDR1 and CDR2 (germline): SEHNR, FQNEAQ (reference sequence).

This clonotype was observed many times. V usage is TRBV20-1 and J usage is TRBJ2-7, with 11 bases aligning to TRBD2. CDR3 length equals 20 residues. The germline V gene has CDR1 DFQATT and CDR2 SNEGSKA (reference sequence). J gave up 4 bases and V 0 bases, and 20 bases lay outside the gene matches. CDR3 in amino acids: CSARDVGGSGTSGGAYEQYF. The CDR3 coding sequence is TGCAGTGCTAGAGATGTGGGGGGGAGTGGCACTAGCGGGGGTGCGTACGAGCAGTACTTC.

This clonotype showed up many times. This rearrangement joins TRBV18 to TRBJ2-1; the match to TRBD2 covers 9 bases. The CDR3 totals 16 residues. Germline V CDR1 and CDR2: KGHSH, LQKENI. J gave up 0 bases and V 4 bases, and 4 bases lay outside the gene matches. The CDR3 loop is CASSLIAGDSYNEQFF. CDR3 coding DNA: TGTGCCAGCTCACTTATAGCGGGGGACTCCTACAATGAGCAGTTCTTC. The whole variable domain, filled in from reference TRBV18 and TRBJ2-1, reads NAGVMQNPRHLVRRRGQEARLRCSPMKGHSHVYWYRQLPEEGLKFMVYLQKENIIDESGMPKERFSAEFPKEGPSILRIQQVVRGDSAAYFCASSLIAGDSYNEQFFGPGTRLTVL.

This clonotype was picked up many times. The J gene is TRBJ1-1, the V gene TRBV6-1; D possibly corresponds to TRBD1 (5 bases). V gave up 1 base and J gave up 1 base, with 13 bases separating them. From germline, CDR1 is MNHNS and CDR2 SASEGT. The length of the CDR3 is 16 residues. The CDR3 loop is CASSEGVGDQNTEAFF. The DNA of the CDR3 is TGTGCCAGCAGTGAAGGGGTGGGGGACCAGAACACTGAAGCTTTCTTT.

This clonotype was detected ten times or more. The J gene is TRBJ2-7, the V gene TRBV7-3; the match to TRBD1 covers 7 bases. The CDR3 consists of 16 residues. The V gene end was trimmed by 4 bases and the J gene end by 2 bases; junction bases not matched to a gene: 11. Germline V gives CDR1 SGHTA, CDR2 FQGTGA. Here the CDR3 reads CASSSGRQGGTYEQYF. The CDR3 DNA sequence: TGTGCCAGCAGCTCCGGCCGACAGGGTGGGACCTACGAGCAGTACTTC.

This clonotype was seen many times. V usage is TRBV10-3 and J usage is TRBJ2-2; a possible D gene is TRBD1 (5 bases). This CDR3 spans 14 amino acids. The V gene's germline CDR1 is ENHRY and CDR2 SYGVKD. V gave up 6 bases and J gave up 1 base, with 9 bases separating them. Here the CDR3 reads CAIRQGRNTGELFF. The CDR3 bases are TGTGCCATCAGGCAGGGCCGGAACACCGGGGAGCTGTTTTTT.

Ten or more counts support this clonotype. This chain joins TRBV5-1 and TRBJ2-7, with TRBD1 matching over 9 bases. Germline V gene sequence: CDR1 SGHRS, CDR2 YFSETQ. V lost 0 bases to trimming and J lost 5 bases; unmatched junction nucleotides: 3. The CDR3 runs 14 residues. CDR3 coding DNA: TGCGCCAGCAGCTTGGAGGGGACAGGGAACGAGCAGTACTTC. This gives the protein CASSLEGTGNEQYF.

This clonotype was found many times. The chain has TRBV10-3 and TRBJ2-7; the match to TRBD2 covers 7 bases. This CDR3 is 13 amino acids long. Germline V lookup: CDR1 ENHRY, CDR2 SYGVKD. V trimming: 4 bases; J trimming: 0 bases; junction bases outside the gene matches: 0. In DNA, the CDR3 is TGTGCCATCAGTGGGACTAGCTCCTACGAGCAGTACTTC. Residues: CAISGTSSYEQYF.

This clonotype was observed many times. The chain employs TRBV12-3 or TRBV12-4 and TRBJ2-7, with 12 bases that match TRBD2. CDR3 length: 14 amino acids. With V trimmed by 6 bases and J by 3 bases, 3 bases remained unmatched. The DNA for the CDR3 is TGTGCCAGCAGCCAACTAGCGGGAGGCTACGAGCAGTACTTC. Its translation is CASSQLAGGYEQYF.

This clonotype was found a few times. The chain carries TRBV12-5 and TRBJ2-7; 10 bases fit TRBD2. The CDR3 totals 17 residues. Germline values: CDR1 LGHNT, CDR2 FRNRAP. The V and J ends lost 4 bases and 0 bases, in that order; junction bases with no gene match: 9. This CDR3 is CASGSTRLAGDSYEQYF. For the CDR3, the DNA is TGTGCTAGTGGTTCAACCCGACTAGCGGGTGACTCCTACGAGCAGTACTTC. Complete variable domain (other parts from reference TRBV12-5 and TRBJ2-7): DARVTQTPRHKVTEMGQEVTMRCQPILGHNTVFWYRQTMMQGLELLAYFRNRAPLDDSGMPKDRFSAEMPDATLATLKIQPSEPRDSAVYFCASGSTRLAGDSYEQYFGPGTRLTVT.

This clonotype has ten or more counts. The chain employs TRBV7-2 and TRBJ1-1; tentative D call: TRBD1 (5 bases). The CDR3 sequence is 15 residues long. Trimming cost V 5 bases and J 1 base, with 14 bases left between them. Per germline, CDR1 SGHTA and CDR2 FQGNSA. This chain's CDR3 is CASSLSRAGNTEAFF. The CDR3 region has the DNA TGTGCCAGCAGCCTTTCCAGGGCGGGGAACACTGAAGCTTTCTTT.

There are many counts of this clonotype. This rearrangement joins TRBV7-2 to TRBJ1-1; D gene uncertain. Germline loops: CDR1 SGHTA, CDR2 FQGNSA. CDR3 length: 15 residues. The ends were cut back, 2 bases at V and 0 bases at J, with 10 bases in the middle. For the CDR3, the DNA is TGTGCCAGCAGCTTATATGGTGGCATGAACACTGAAGCTTTCTTT. Its protein is CASSLYGGMNTEAFF. The variable domain in full, completed from reference TRBV7-2 and TRBJ1-1, reads GAGVSQSPSNKVTEKGKDVELRCDPISGHTALYWYRQSLGQGLEFLIYFQGNSAPDKSGLPSDRFSAERTGGSVSTLTIQRTQQEDSAVYLCASSLYGGMNTEAFFGQGTRLTVV.

There are many counts of this clonotype. The chain has TRBV5-1 and TRBJ2-1; D tentatively reads TRBD1 or TRBD2 (5 bases each). Germline-derived CDR1 and CDR2 are SGHRS and YFSETQ. The CDR3 is 15 amino acids. The V end was cut by 3 bases, the J end by 2 bases, with 12 bases between. The CDR3 DNA follows: TGCGCCAGCAGCTCCCGCAGGGACCCCTACAATGAGCAGTTCTTC. Translated: CASSSRRDPYNEQFF.

This clonotype was counted many times. The chain employs TRBV5-1 and TRBJ2-5; D is uncertain. V lost 0 bases and J lost 2, with 8 bases in between. The CDR3 covers 14 residues. CDR1 SGHRS and CDR2 YFSETQ come from the germline V gene. This CDR3 reads CASSLGARQETQYF. The CDR3 DNA reads as TGCGCCAGCAGCTTGGGGGCAAGGCAAGAGACCCAGTACTTC.

This clonotype has at least ten counts. The rearrangement joins TRBV15 to TRBJ2-7; 14 bases line up with TRBD2. CDR1 and CDR2 (germline): LNHNV, YYDKDF (reference sequence). The CDR3 is made up of 15 amino acids. The V gene end was trimmed by 3 bases and the J gene end by 6 bases; junction bases not matched to a gene: 4. The CDR3 here is CATSRGLAGESEQYF. Here the CDR3 DNA reads TGTGCCACCAGCAGGGGACTAGCGGGAGAGAGCGAGCAGTACTTC.

The chain uses TRBV25-1 and TRBJ2-1, with D maybe TRBD1 (7 bases). Germline V gene data show CDR1 as MGHDK and CDR2 as SYGVNS. The ends were cut back, 5 bases at V and 2 bases at J, with 19 bases in the middle. CDR3 length: 17 amino acids. Here the CDR3 DNA reads TGTGCCAGCAGTAATCAGGGGGGACTCTTGACCTACAATGAGCAGTTCTTC. It yields the protein CASSNQGGLLTYNEQFF.

This clonotype was detected many times. This rearrangement joins TRBV12-3 or TRBV12-4 to TRBJ1-1; 7 bases match TRBD1. This CDR3 contains 14 residues. Unmatched junction bases numbered 10, after V lost 5 bases and J lost 7 bases. The CDR3 DNA is TGTGCCAGCAGTCCGACCCCGGACAGGAATGAAGCTTTCTTT. Amino acids: CASSPTPDRNEAFF.

The sample holds many counts of this clonotype. The V and J genes are TRBV7-3 and TRBJ2-2; 12 bases are shared with TRBD1. The CDR3 totals 16 residues. After removal of 4 bases from V and 6 bases from J, the junction contained 6 bases not matched to a gene. CDR1 SGHTA and CDR2 FQGTGA come from the germline V gene. CDR3 sequence reads: CASSSSGTGGPGELFF. CDR3 coding DNA: TGTGCCAGCAGCTCCTCCGGGACAGGGGGCCCCGGGGAGCTGTTTTTT.

This clonotype was counted between two and nine times. CDR3 coding DNA: TGTGCCAGCAGCTTAGCAGCTCTAGCTGCCTACAATGAGCAGTTCTTC. Translated, it gives CASSLAALAAYNEQFF. The V gene is TRBV7-2, the J gene TRBJ2-1; D is perhaps TRBD2 (5 bases). The length of the CDR3 is 16 residues. Germline assignment: CDR1 SGHTA and CDR2 FQGNSA. Deletions cut 0 bases from V and 2 bases from J, with 11 bases between.

This clonotype was recorded at least ten times. The chain carries TRBV25-1 and TRBJ2-2; D unresolved. V shed 0 bases and J shed 3 bases, with 2 bases lying between them. CDR1 and CDR2 (germline): MGHDK, SYGVNS. The CDR3 is 13 amino acids. CDR3 in amino acids: CASSEYYTGELFF. The CDR3 region has the DNA TGTGCCAGCAGTGAATATTACACCGGGGAGCTGTTTTTT.

With regard to this clonotype: It may be a read error: a sequence one base away is much more abundant. V is TRBV28 and J is TRBJ1-4, with 8 bases that match TRBD1. The germline gives CDR1 MDHEN, CDR2 SYDVKM. The CDR3 has 15 residues. Trimming at V came to 1 base and at J to 4 bases, leaving 2 bases not matched to a gene. The CDR3 region has the DNA TGTGCCAGCAGTTTATTCAGGGGGCTTAATGAAAAACTGTTTTTT. Its translation: CASSLFRGLNEKLFF.

DNA of the CDR3: TGTGCCAGCAGTTTATCTTACCCGCCGGGGCTAGCGGGAGGAGTGACCTACGAGCAGTACTTC. Translated: CASSLSYPPGLAGGVTYEQYF. The chain is built from TRBV28 and TRBJ2-7; the match to TRBD2 covers 11 bases. Unmatched junction bases numbered 19, after V lost 1 base and J lost 2 bases. This CDR3 has 21 residues. CDR1 and CDR2 (germline): MDHEN, SYDVKM.

The sample holds many counts of this clonotype. The chain has TRBV18 and TRBJ2-7; a possible D gene is TRBD2 (5 bases). The CDR3 has 13 residues. Trimming took 3 bases from V and 7 from J, leaving 13 bases between them. Germline CDR1 and CDR2: KGHSH and LQKENI. CDR3 bases: TGTGCCAGCTCACCCAGAAGACCGGGAGAGCAGTACTTC. Translated: CASSPRRPGEQYF.

The table lists this clonotype with many counts. V and J are TRBV7-2 and TRBJ1-1; the D is unclear. Germline V gene data show CDR1 as SGHTA and CDR2 as FQGNSA. This CDR3 has 13 residues. The V end lost 1 base, the J end lost 0 bases, and 3 bases lay between the germline ends. CDR3 region: CASSLGMNTEAFF. CDR3 nucleotide sequence: TGTGCCAGCAGCTTAGGCATGAACACTGAAGCTTTCTTT.

At least ten counts were recorded for this clonotype. The chain recombines TRBV15 with TRBJ2-7, with D uncertain. The ends were cut back, 3 bases at V and 4 bases at J, with 4 bases in the middle. This CDR3 is built from 11 residues. Germline V CDR1 and CDR2: LNHNV, YYDKDF (reference sequence). DNA for the CDR3: TGTGCCACCAGCAGGGGGTACGAGCAGTACTTC. Encoded protein: CATSRGYEQYF.

This clonotype has at least ten counts. The J gene is TRBJ1-1, the V gene TRBV10-3, with 8 bases aligning to TRBD1. Germline V gene lookup returns CDR1 ENHRY and CDR2 SYGVKD. This CDR3 contains 13 residues. V shed 11 bases, J shed 3 bases, and the junction held 8 bases outside the gene matches. The CDR3 DNA follows: TGTGCCGTTCGACAGGGGTTGGACACTGAAGCTTTCTTT. This sequence encodes CAVRQGLDTEAFF.

This clonotype appeared many times. The chain recombines TRBV10-2 with TRBJ2-3; the D is unclear. Trimming pared 5 bases from V and 2 bases from J, leaving 8 bases between. This CDR3 is 13 amino acids long. The V gene's germline CDR1 is WSHSY and CDR2 SAAADI. CDR3 DNA: TGCGCCAGCAGTTTGAGTTTCACAGATACGCAGTATTTT. Its protein product is CASSLSFTDTQYF.